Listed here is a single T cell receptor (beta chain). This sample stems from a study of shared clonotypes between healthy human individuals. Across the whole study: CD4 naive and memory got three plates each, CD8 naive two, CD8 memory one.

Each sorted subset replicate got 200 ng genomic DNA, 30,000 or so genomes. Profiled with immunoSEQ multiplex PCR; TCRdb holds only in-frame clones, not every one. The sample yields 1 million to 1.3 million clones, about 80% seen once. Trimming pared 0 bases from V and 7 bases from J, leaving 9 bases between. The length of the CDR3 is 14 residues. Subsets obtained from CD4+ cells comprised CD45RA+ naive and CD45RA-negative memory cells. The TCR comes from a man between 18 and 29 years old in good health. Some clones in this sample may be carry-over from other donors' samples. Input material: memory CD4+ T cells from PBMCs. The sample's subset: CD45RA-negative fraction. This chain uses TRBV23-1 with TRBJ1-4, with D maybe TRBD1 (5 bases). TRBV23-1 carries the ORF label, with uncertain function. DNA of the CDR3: TGCGCCAGCAGTCAATCACCAGGGTGTGAAAAACTGTTTTTT. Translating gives CASSQSPGCEKLFF.